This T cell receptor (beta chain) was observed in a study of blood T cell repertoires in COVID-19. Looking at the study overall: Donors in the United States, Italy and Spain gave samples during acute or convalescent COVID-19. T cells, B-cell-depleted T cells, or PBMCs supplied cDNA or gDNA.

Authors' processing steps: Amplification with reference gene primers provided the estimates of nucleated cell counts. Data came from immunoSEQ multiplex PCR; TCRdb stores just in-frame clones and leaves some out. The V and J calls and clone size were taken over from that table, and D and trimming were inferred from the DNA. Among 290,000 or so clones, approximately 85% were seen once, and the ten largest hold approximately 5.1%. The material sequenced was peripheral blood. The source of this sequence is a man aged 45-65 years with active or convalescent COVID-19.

In DNA form, the CDR3 reads TGCAGCGTTGAAACCCGGACAGGGGCCCTCTATGGCTACACCTTC. This gives the protein CSVETRTGALYGYTF. The chain links TRBV29-1 to TRBJ1-2; 9 nucleotides line up with TRBD1. Germline CDR1 reads SQVTM; CDR2 reads ANQGSEA. The J segment lost 4 bases and the V segment lost 2 bases, leaving 8 bases of the junction unmatched. The CDR3 spans 15 residues.